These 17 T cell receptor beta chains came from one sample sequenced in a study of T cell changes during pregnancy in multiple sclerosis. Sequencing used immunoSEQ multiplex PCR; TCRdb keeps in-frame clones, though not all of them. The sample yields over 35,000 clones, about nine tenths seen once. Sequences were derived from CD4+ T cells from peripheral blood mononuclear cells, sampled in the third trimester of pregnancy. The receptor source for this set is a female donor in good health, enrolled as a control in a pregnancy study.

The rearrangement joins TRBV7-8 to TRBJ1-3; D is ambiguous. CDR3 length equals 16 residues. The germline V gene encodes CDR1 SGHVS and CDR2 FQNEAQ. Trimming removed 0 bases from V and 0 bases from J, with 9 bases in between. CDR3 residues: CASSLAWPGSGNTIYF. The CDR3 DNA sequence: TGTGCCAGCAGCTTAGCGTGGCCAGGCTCTGGAAACACCATATATTTT.

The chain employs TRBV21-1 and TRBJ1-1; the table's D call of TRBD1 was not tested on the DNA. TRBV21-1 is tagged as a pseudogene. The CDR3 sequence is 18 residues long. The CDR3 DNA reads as TGTGCCAGCAGCAAACTTGGACAGGGGAGAAGGGTGAACACTGAAGCTTTCTTT. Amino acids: CASSKLGQGRRVNTEAFF.

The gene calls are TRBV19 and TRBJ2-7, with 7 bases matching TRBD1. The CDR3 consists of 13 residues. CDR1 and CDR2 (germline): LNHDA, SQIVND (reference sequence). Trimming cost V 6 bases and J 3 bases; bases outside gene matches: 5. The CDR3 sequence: CASSTRQGYEQYF. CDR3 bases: TGTGCCAGTAGCACTCGACAGGGCTACGAGCAGTACTTC.

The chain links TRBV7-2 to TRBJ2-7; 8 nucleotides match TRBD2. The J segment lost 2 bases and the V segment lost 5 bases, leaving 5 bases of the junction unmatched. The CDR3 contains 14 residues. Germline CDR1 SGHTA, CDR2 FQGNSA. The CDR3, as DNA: TGTGCCAGCAGCCTAGGGACTAGGACCTACGAGCAGTACTTC. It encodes CASSLGTRTYEQYF.

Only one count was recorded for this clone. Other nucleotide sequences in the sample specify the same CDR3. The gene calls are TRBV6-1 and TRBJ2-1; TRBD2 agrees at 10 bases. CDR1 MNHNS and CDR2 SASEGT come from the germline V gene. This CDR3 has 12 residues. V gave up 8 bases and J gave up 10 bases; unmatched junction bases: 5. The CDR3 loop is CASRIAGGEQFF. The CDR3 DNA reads TGTGCCAGCCGTATAGCGGGGGGCGAGCAGTTCTTC.

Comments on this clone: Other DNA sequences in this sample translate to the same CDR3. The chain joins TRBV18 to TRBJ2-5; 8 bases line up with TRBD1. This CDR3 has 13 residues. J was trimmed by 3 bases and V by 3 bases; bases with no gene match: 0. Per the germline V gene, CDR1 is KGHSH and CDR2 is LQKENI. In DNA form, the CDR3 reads TGTGCCAGCTCACCGGACAGGGAAGAGACCCAGTACTTC. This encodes CASSPDREETQYF.

CDR3 coding DNA: TGTGCCAGCAGTCACGCAAGATTCTGGACAGGGGTCACAGATACGCAGTATTTT. Its translation: CASSHARFWTGVTDTQYF. This sequence joins TRBV27 and TRBJ2-3; 9 bases align to TRBD1. The V segment lost 5 bases and the J segment 2 bases; nucleotides outside the gene matches: 14. The CDR3 spans 18 residues. Germline V lookup: CDR1 MNHEY, CDR2 SMNVEV (reference sequence).

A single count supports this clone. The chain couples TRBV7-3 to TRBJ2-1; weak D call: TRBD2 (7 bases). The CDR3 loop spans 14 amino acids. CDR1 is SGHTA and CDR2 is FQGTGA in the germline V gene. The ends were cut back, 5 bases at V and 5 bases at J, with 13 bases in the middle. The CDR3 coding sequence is TGTGCCAGCAGCCGGGGGGCTCGGGACAATGAGCAGTTCTTC. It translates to CASSRGARDNEQFF. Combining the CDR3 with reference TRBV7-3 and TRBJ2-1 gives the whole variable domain GAGVSQTPSNKVTEKGKYVELRCDPISGHTALYWYRQSLGQGPEFLIYFQGTGAADDSGLPNDRFFAVRPEGSVSTLKIQRTERGDSAVYLCASSRGARDNEQFFGPGTRLTVL.

The CDR3 here is CRGRQPQHF. The CDR3 DNA is TGCAGGGGGAGGCAGCCCCAGCATTTT. The V gene is TRBV29-1, the J gene TRBJ1-5; D gene ambiguous. From germline, CDR1 is SQVTM and CDR2 ANQGSEA. The CDR3 contains 9 residues.

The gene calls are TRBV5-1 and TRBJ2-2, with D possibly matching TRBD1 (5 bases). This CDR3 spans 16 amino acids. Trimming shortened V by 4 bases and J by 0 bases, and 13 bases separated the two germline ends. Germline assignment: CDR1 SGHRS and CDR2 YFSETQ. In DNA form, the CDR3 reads TGCGCCAGCAGCATAGGACCAGGGTCGAACACCGGGGAGCTGTTTTTT. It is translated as CASSIGPGSNTGELFF.

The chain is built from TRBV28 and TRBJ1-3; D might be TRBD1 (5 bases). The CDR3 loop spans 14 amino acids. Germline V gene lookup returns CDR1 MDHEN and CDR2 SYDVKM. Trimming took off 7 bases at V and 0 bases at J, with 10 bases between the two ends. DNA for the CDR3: TGTGCCAGCACCGGCAGGGACTCTGGAAACACCATATATTTT. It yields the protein CASTGRDSGNTIYF. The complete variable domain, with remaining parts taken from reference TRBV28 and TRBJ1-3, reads DVKVTQSSRYLVKRTGEKVFLECVQDMDHENMFWYRQDPGLGLRLIYFSYDVKMKEKGDIPEGYSVSREKKERFSLILESASTNQTSMYLCASTGRDSGNTIYFGEGSWLTVV.

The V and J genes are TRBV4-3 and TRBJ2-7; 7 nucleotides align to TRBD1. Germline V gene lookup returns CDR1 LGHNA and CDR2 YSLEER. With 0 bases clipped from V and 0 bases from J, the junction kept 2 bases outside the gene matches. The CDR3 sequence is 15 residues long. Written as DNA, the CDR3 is TGCGCCAGCAGCCAAGAAGGACAGGACTCCTACGAGCAGTACTTC. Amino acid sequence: CASSQEGQDSYEQYF.

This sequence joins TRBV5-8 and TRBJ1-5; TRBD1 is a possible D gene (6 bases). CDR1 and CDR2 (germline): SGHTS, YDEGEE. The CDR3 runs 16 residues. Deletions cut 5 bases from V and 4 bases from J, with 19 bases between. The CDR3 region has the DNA TGTGCCAGCAGGCTAAAGTCAGGGGCCCAAAATCAGCCCCAGCATTTT. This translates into CASRLKSGAQNQPQHF.

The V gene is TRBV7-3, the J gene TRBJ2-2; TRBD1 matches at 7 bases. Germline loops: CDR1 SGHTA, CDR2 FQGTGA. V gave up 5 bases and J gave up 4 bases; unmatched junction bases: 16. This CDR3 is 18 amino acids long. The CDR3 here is CASSTTGVRGAGTGELFF. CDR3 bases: TGTGCCAGCAGCACTACAGGGGTCCGAGGCGCGGGCACCGGGGAGCTGTTTTTT.

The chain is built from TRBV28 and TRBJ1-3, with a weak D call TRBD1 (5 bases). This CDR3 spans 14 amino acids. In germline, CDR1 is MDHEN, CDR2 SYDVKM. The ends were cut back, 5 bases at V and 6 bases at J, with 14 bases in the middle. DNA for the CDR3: TGTGCCAGCAGTCCAGAGTCGACAGTAAACACCATATATTTT. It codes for CASSPESTVNTIYF.

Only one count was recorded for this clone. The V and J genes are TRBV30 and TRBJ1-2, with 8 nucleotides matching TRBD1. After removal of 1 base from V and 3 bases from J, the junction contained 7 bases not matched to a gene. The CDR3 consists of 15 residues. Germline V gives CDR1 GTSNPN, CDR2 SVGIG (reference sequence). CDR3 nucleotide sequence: TGTGCCTGGAGTGCCGGACAGGGACTTTACTATGGCTACACCTTC. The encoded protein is CAWSAGQGLYYGYTF.

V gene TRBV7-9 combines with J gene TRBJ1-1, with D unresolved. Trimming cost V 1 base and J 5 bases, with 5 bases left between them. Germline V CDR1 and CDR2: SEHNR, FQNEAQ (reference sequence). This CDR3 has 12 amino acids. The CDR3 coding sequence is TGTGCCAGCAGCTTAGGAGTTACTGAAGCTTTCTTT. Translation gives CASSLGVTEAFF. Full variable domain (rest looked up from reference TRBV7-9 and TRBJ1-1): DTGVSQNPRHKITKRGQNVTFRCDPISEHNRLYWYRQTLGQGPEFLTYFQNEAQLEKSRLLSDRFSAERPKGSFSTLEIQRTEQGDSAMYLCASSLGVTEAFFGQGTRLTVV.